The 14 T cell receptor beta chains below all came from one sample that was sequenced in a study of identical twins. TCRdb reanalysed the 5' RACE reads using MiXCR and keeps one entry per CDR3 protein. Of over 200,000 distinct CDR3 sequences in the sample, roughly 7.1% were seen once. This sample was also put to use in a study of T cells expressing NK-cell markers.

Sequenced material: CD8+ T cells sorted from blood. All receptors derive from a woman younger than 35 in good health.

The V call is TRBV7-4, the J call TRBJ1-2, with D uncertain. Germline CDR1 SGHVT, CDR2 SQSDAQ. CDR3 length equals 12 residues. The CDR3 region has the DNA TGTAGGGCCCCCGGGCGGATCGATGGCTACACCTTC. This codes for CRAPGRIDGYTF.

The table lists this clonotype with many counts. The genes are TRBV9 and TRBJ2-5, with D unresolved. Trimming cost V 0 bases and J 4 bases, with 7 bases left between them. This CDR3 is built from 13 residues. Germline CDR1 reads SGDLS; CDR2 reads YYNGEE. CDR3 in amino acids: CASSVAPGETQYF. For the CDR3, the DNA is TGTGCCAGCAGCGTAGCCCCCGGAGAGACCCAGTACTTC.

The chain has TRBV7-8 and TRBJ1-1; D not certain. Germline V gives CDR1 SGHVS, CDR2 FQNEAQ. The CDR3 consists of 13 residues. V was shortened by 4 bases and J by 3 bases, with 9 bases between the two germline ends. The CDR3 DNA sequence: TGTGCCAGCAGCTCCAAGCACGACACTGAAGCTTTCTTT. This gives the protein CASSSKHDTEAFF.

This clonotype came up a few times. The CDR3 spells CASSKVDREWGYTF. For the CDR3, the DNA is TGTGCCAGCAGCAAAGTAGACAGGGAGTGGGGCTACACCTTC. The chain employs TRBV21-1 and TRBJ1-2; the table's D call, TRBD1, has no DNA check behind it. TRBV21-1 is an annotated pseudogene. This CDR3 comprises 14 residues.

Many counts were recorded for this clonotype. The chain recombines TRBV15 with TRBJ1-1, with unresolved D. The CDR3 loop spans 15 amino acids. V was trimmed by 5 bases and J by 4 bases, leaving 17 bases between them. Germline-derived CDR1 and CDR2 are LNHNV and YYDKDF (reference sequence). The chain's CDR3 is CATSPPGVEGTEAFF. CDR3 bases: TGTGCCACCAGCCCCCCTGGGGTAGAGGGCACTGAAGCTTTCTTT. Looking up the rest from reference TRBV15 and TRBJ1-1 gives the full variable domain: DAMVIQNPRYQVTQFGKPVTLSCSQTLNHNVMYWYQQKSSQAPKLLFHYYDKDFNNEADTPDNFQSRRPNTSFCFLDIRSPGLGDTAMYLCATSPPGVEGTEAFFGQGTRLTVV.

This clonotype occurred a few times. The V call is TRBV5-6, the J call TRBJ1-1; tentatively, D is TRBD1 (5 bases). Deletions cut 3 bases from V and 2 bases from J, with 14 bases between. CDR1 and CDR2 (germline): SGHDT, YYEEEE. The CDR3 totals 15 residues. CDR3 sequence (DNA): TGTGCCAGCAGCTGGGGGGGGATAGGAAACACTGAAGCTTTCTTT. Its translation is CASSWGGIGNTEAFF.

This clonotype has just a few counts. V gene TRBV11-2 combines with J gene TRBJ2-7; 7 nucleotides align to TRBD2. J was trimmed by 6 bases and V by 7 bases; bases with no gene match: 9. The germline CDR1 and CDR2 sequences are SGHAT and FQNNGV. The CDR3 loop spans 13 amino acids. DNA of the CDR3: TGTGCCAGCACCCCCACTAGCGAAGGCGAGCAGTACTTC. Amino acids: CASTPTSEGEQYF.

This clonotype was found a few times. The CDR3 loop reads CATGQGIYGYTF. The CDR3 coding sequence is TGTGCCACTGGACAGGGCATCTATGGCTACACCTTC. The chain has TRBV19 and TRBJ1-2, with TRBD1 identical over 8 bases. CDR3 length equals 12 residues. The V gene's germline CDR1 is LNHDA and CDR2 SQIVND (reference sequence). V lost 10 bases to trimming and J lost 4 bases; unmatched junction nucleotides: 5. Full variable domain (rest looked up from reference TRBV19 and TRBJ1-2): DGGITQSPKYLFRKEGQNVTLSCEQNLNHDAMYWYRQDPGQGLRLIYYSQIVNDFQKGDIAEGYSVSREKKESFPLTVTSAQKNPTAFYLCATGQGIYGYTFGSGTRLTVV.

This clonotype was seen ten or more times. The rearrangement joins TRBV9 to TRBJ2-2; no clear D gene. The CDR3 has 15 amino acids. Trimming stripped 1 base from V and 4 bases from J, with 11 bases between. The germline CDR1 and CDR2 sequences are SGDLS and YYNGEE. CDR3 nucleotides: TGTGCCAGCAGCGTACAGAAAAGGAGCACCGGGGAGCTGTTTTTT. Translation gives CASSVQKRSTGELFF.

The rearrangement links TRBV2 to TRBJ1-5; D not certain. The CDR3 extends over 15 amino acids. The V gene lost 4 bases and the J gene lost 3 bases, with 13 bases spanning the gap. Germline V lookup: CDR1 SNHLY, CDR2 FYNNEI. The CDR3: CASSVSRAFNQPQHF. The CDR3 DNA follows: TGTGCCAGCAGTGTCTCCCGGGCATTCAATCAGCCCCAGCATTTT.

This clonotype was picked up a small number of times. CDR3 nucleotide sequence: TGTGCCAGCAGCGCCTCCGGTCGGGGGGCCGACGAGCAGTACTTC. Its translation is CASSASGRGADEQYF. V usage is TRBV9 and J usage is TRBJ2-7, with D possibly matching TRBD2 (7 bases). The CDR3 totals 15 residues. Germline-derived CDR1 and CDR2 are SGDLS and YYNGEE. V lost 3 bases to trimming and J lost 5 bases, with 18 bases between them.

In its sample, this clonotype was seen many times. V gene TRBV7-9 combines with J gene TRBJ2-7; unclear D gene. The V end lost 2 bases, the J end lost 5 bases, and 4 bases lay between the germline ends. The CDR3 extends over 11 amino acids. Germline CDR1 is SEHNR and CDR2 is FQNEAQ (reference sequence). As DNA, the CDR3 is TGTGCCAGCAGCTTAACTCACGAGCAGTACTTC. Its protein product is CASSLTHEQYF.

This clonotype was detected only a few times. The genes are TRBV11-2 and TRBJ2-7; no clear D. The CDR3 sequence is 12 residues long. V was clipped by 6 bases and J by 2 bases, with 8 bases between them. In germline, CDR1 is SGHAT, CDR2 FQNNGV. CDR3 region: CASSSLAYEQYF. In DNA, the CDR3 is TGTGCCAGCAGTAGTCTAGCCTACGAGCAGTACTTC.

This clonotype was counted between two and nine times. This chain uses TRBV9 with TRBJ1-2, with TRBD1 matching over 9 bases. Trimming at V came to 3 bases and at J to 3 bases, leaving 6 bases not matched to a gene. CDR3 length: 15 residues. Germline values: CDR1 SGDLS, CDR2 YYNGEE. The CDR3 protein is CASSARQGVHYGYTF. The CDR3, as DNA: TGTGCCAGCAGCGCCCGACAGGGGGTTCACTATGGCTACACCTTC.